This TCR beta chain originates from a study of T cell changes during pregnancy in multiple sclerosis. V lost 1 base and J lost 6, with 16 bases in between. The CDR3 loop spans 16 amino acids. The germline V gene has CDR1 SGHTA and CDR2 FQGNSA. TCRdb keeps only in-frame clones here, not all; method: immunoSEQ multiplex PCR. The sample contains tens of thousands of clones, 90% to 95% of which appear only once. The sample in question was peripheral blood, obtained in the third trimester of pregnancy. This rearrangement joins TRBV7-2 to TRBJ1-5; a possible D gene is TRBD1 (5 bases). The sequence was collected from a female donor with multiple sclerosis, enrolled in a pregnancy study. CDR3 loop: CASSLENYRRGQPQHF. Here the CDR3 DNA reads TGTGCCAGCAGCTTAGAAAACTACAGGCGAGGTCAGCCCCAGCATTTT.